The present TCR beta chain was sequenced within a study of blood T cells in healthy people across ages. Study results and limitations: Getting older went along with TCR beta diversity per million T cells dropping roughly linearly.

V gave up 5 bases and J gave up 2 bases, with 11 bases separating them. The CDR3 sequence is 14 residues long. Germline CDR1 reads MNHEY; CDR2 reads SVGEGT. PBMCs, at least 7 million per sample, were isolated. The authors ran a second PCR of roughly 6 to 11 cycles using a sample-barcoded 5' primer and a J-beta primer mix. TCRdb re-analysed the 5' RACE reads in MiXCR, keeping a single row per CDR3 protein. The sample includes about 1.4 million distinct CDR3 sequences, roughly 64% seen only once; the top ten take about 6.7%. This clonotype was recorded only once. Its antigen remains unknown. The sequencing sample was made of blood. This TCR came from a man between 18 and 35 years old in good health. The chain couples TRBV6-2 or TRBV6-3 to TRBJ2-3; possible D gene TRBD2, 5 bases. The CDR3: CASSRGAFTDTQYF. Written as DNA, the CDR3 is TGTGCCAGCAGTCGGGGAGCCTTCACAGATACGCAGTATTTT.